This TCR beta chain emerged from a study of control samples from healthy donors and cancer patients. This clone was seen a single time. Data came from immunoSEQ multiplex PCR; TCRdb stores just in-frame clones and leaves some out. The table includes 350,000 to 450,000 clones, around 90% detected once. Input material: PBMCs. The origin of this receptor is a man in his forties with head and neck cancer.

In DNA, the CDR3 is TGTGCCGTTGCCGGGACAGGGGAACGGGGCTACACCTTC. This translates into CAVAGTGERGYTF. This chain uses TRBV21-1 with TRBJ1-2; TRBD1 is the table's D call and was not checked against the DNA. TRBV21-1 is a pseudogene. This CDR3 comprises 13 residues.